The 30 T cell receptor beta chains in this list originate from one sample, sequenced in a study of shared T cell receptors in the human thymus. The method was immunoSEQ multiplex PCR; TCRdb's version includes in-frame clones alone and lacks a portion of them. This sample carries about 660,000 clones, 80% to 90% of them seen once, and the ten largest clones take 0.0094%. These sequences were also reported in another study, on human thymus T cells.

The material sequenced was thymocytes. These receptors were taken from a boy younger than two with a congenital heart defect.

The gene calls are TRBV5-8 and TRBJ2-7; no clear D. Germline CDR1 reads SGHTS; CDR2 reads YDEGEE. V was cut by 0 bases and J by 5 bases, with 12 bases left in between. CDR3 length: 14 residues. The CDR3 nucleotides are TGTGCCAGCAGCTTGGACCACATCTCTGACGAGCAGTACTTC. It translates to CASSLDHISDEQYF. Full variable domain (missing parts from reference TRBV5-8 and TRBJ2-7): EAGVTQSPTHLIKTRGQQATLRCSPISGHTSVYWYQQALGLGLQFLLWYDEGEERNRGNFPPRFSGRQFPNYSSELNVNALELEDSALYLCASSLDHISDEQYFGPGTRLTVT.

With regard to this clone: The junction does not match germline at one end; this may be a read error. For the CDR3, the DNA is TGTGCCAGCAGTTTACTGCCCGAGGCAGGGGGAAGCAATTCACCCCCCCACTTT. It yields the protein CASSLLPEAGGSNSPPHF. The V call is TRBV28, the J call TRBJ1-6; 7 nucleotides line up with TRBD1. The CDR3 is 18 amino acids. The germline gives CDR1 MDHEN, CDR2 SYDVKM. Supplemented by reference TRBV28 and TRBJ1-6, the full variable domain reads DVKVTQSSRYLVKRTGEKVFLECVQDMDHENMFWYRQDPGLGLRLIYFSYDVKMKEKGDIPEGYSVSREKKERFSLILESASTNQTSMYLCASSLLPEAGGSNSPPHFGNGTRLTVT.

The chain recombines TRBV14 with TRBJ2-5; 12 bases match TRBD2. CDR3 length: 17 amino acids. Trimming cost V 4 bases and J 4 bases; bases outside gene matches: 10. Germline V lookup: CDR1 SGHDN, CDR2 FVKESK. CDR3 nucleotides: TGTGCCAGCAGCCGCCCCCCTCTAGCGGGGGGGCGAGAGACCCAGTACTTC. This gives the protein CASSRPPLAGGRETQYF.

This rearrangement joins TRBV13 to TRBJ1-2, with D uncertain. The CDR3 length is 14 residues. The germline V gene has CDR1 PRHDT and CDR2 FYEKMQ (reference sequence). V was shortened by 5 bases and J by 5 bases, with 15 bases between the two germline ends. This chain's CDR3 is CASSPITRTYGYTF. In DNA form, the CDR3 reads TGTGCCAGCAGCCCAATTACACGGACTTATGGCTACACCTTC.

The J gene is TRBJ2-1, the V gene TRBV27; TRBD2 matches 7 bases. With V trimmed by 10 bases and J by 5 bases, 8 bases remained unmatched. This CDR3 region has 13 residues. CDR1 and CDR2 (germline): MNHEY, SMNVEV (reference sequence). The DNA of the CDR3 is TGTGCCATCAGGCGGGGGACCGACAATGAGCAGTTCTTC. This sequence encodes CAIRRGTDNEQFF.

Concerning this clone itself: This same CDR3 is encoded by further DNA sequences in the sample. J is TRBJ1-5 and V is TRBV6-5; 7 positions agree with TRBD1. This CDR3 is built from 14 residues. V lost 2 bases to trimming and J lost 2 bases; unmatched junction nucleotides: 0. Germline V gives CDR1 MNHEY, CDR2 SVGAGI. This chain's CDR3 is CASSYGTGNQPQHF. In nucleotides, the CDR3 is TGTGCCAGCAGTTACGGGACAGGCAATCAGCCCCAGCATTTT.

The chain uses TRBV29-1 and TRBJ2-3; TRBD2 is a possible D gene (5 bases). This CDR3 is built from 16 residues. V gave up 8 bases and J gave up 0 bases, with 21 bases separating them. CDR1 and CDR2 from the germline V gene are SQVTM and ANQGSEA. The CDR3 sequence: CSPPRSRRVSTDTQYF. CDR3 nucleotides: TGCAGCCCACCCCGATCGCGGCGGGTAAGCACAGATACGCAGTATTTT.

The chain combines TRBV30 with TRBJ2-2; possible D gene TRBD1, 5 bases. CDR3 length equals 16 residues. Per germline, CDR1 GTSNPN and CDR2 SVGIG (reference sequence). V was clipped by 3 bases and J by 0 bases, with 14 bases between them. CDR3 sequence: CAWRPAQASNTGELFF. The CDR3 coding sequence is TGTGCCTGGAGGCCGGCACAGGCCTCGAACACCGGGGAGCTGTTTTTT.

The chain couples TRBV28 to TRBJ2-7; 8 bases fit TRBD1. V gave up 5 bases and J gave up 4 bases; unmatched junction bases: 7. Germline values: CDR1 MDHEN, CDR2 SYDVKM. This CDR3 comprises 14 residues. Here the CDR3 DNA reads TGTGCCAGCAGTCGCAGGGGGCCGAGATACGAGCAGTACTTC. Translated: CASSRRGPRYEQYF.

This chain links TRBV4-3 with TRBJ2-5; D gene ambiguous. The V end was cut by 0 bases, the J end by 0 bases, with 11 bases between. Germline assignment: CDR1 LGHNA and CDR2 YSLEER. CDR3 size: 16 residues. This chain's CDR3 is CASSQDQREYQETQYF. In DNA form, the CDR3 reads TGCGCCAGCAGCCAAGATCAGCGCGAGTACCAAGAGACCCAGTACTTC.

The chain recombines TRBV2 with TRBJ2-7; D not resolved. V was pared by 7 bases and J by 1 base, with 17 bases between. From germline, CDR1 is SNHLY and CDR2 FYNNEI. The CDR3 totals 15 residues. CDR3 sequence (DNA): TGTGCCAGCAATCCACAGCCCTCACCTTCCTACGAGCAGTACTTC. This codes for CASNPQPSPSYEQYF.

V and J are TRBV4-1 and TRBJ1-2; possibly TRBD1 for D (5 bases). CDR3 length: 14 residues. Germline assignment: CDR1 MGHRA and CDR2 YSYEKL. Trimming removed 5 bases from V and 1 base from J, with 11 bases in between. CDR3 residues: CASSYPGGNYGYTF. The CDR3 DNA is TGCGCCAGCAGCTACCCGGGGGGTAACTATGGCTACACCTTC.

J is TRBJ2-4 and V is TRBV10-2, with 7 nucleotides matching TRBD2. J was trimmed by 6 bases and V by 5 bases; bases with no gene match: 4. Per the germline V gene, CDR1 is WSHSY and CDR2 is SAAADI. The CDR3 is made up of 13 amino acids. The CDR3 reads CASSLAGPNIQYF. The DNA for the CDR3 is TGCGCCAGCAGTTTAGCGGGTCCAAACATTCAGTACTTC.

The CDR3 here is CASSLLGPASTDTQYF. The CDR3 nucleotides read TGTGCCAGCAGCTTACTAGGCCCCGCGAGCACAGATACGCAGTATTTT. The chain couples TRBV7-9 to TRBJ2-3; D is undetermined. This CDR3 is 16 amino acids long. V was trimmed by 2 bases and J by 0 bases, leaving 12 bases between them. Germline V gene data show CDR1 as SEHNR and CDR2 as FQNEAQ (reference sequence).

This clone was observed a single time. V and J are TRBV5-4 and TRBJ1-2; D is perhaps TRBD1 (5 bases). The CDR3 length is 15 residues. Trimming shortened V by 4 bases and J by 3 bases, and 16 bases separated the two germline ends. Germline CDR1 SGHNT, CDR2 YYREEE (reference sequence). Written as DNA, the CDR3 is TGTGCCAGCAGCCTGGGGCTCCGAGAGGACTATGGCTACACCTTC. This translates into CASSLGLREDYGYTF. The full variable domain, completed using reference TRBV5-4 and TRBJ1-2, is ETGVTQSPTHLIKTRGQQVTLRCSSQSGHNTVSWYQQALGQGPQFIFQYYREEENGRGNFPPRFSGLQFPNYSSELNVNALELDDSALYLCASSLGLREDYGYTFGSGTRLTVV.

V gene TRBV15 combines with J gene TRBJ2-7; D possibly corresponds to TRBD2 (5 bases). The CDR3 extends over 14 amino acids. The germline V gene encodes CDR1 LNHNV and CDR2 YYDKDF (reference sequence). Trimming cost V 1 base and J 3 bases, with 10 bases left between them. The CDR3 region is CATSRGERNYEQYF. The CDR3 region has the DNA TGTGCCACCAGCAGAGGGGAGCGGAACTACGAGCAGTACTTC.

This rearrangement joins TRBV11-2 to TRBJ2-7, with 8 bases identical to TRBD2. CDR3 length: 15 residues. Germline-derived CDR1 and CDR2 are SGHAT and FQNNGV. V lost 5 bases and J lost 1; bases outside the gene matches: 7. The CDR3, as DNA: TGTGCCAGCAGCCCAGAGACTAGCGAATCCTACGAGCAGTACTTC. Amino acid sequence: CASSPETSESYEQYF.

The chain is built from TRBV5-1 and TRBJ1-1; TRBD1 aligns across 7 bases. The CDR3 is made up of 17 amino acids. The germline gives CDR1 SGHRS, CDR2 YFSETQ. V lost 3 bases and J lost 3; bases outside the gene matches: 14. CDR3 DNA sequence: TGCGCCAGCAGCTGGGGGGAAGGGGGCAAGGGGTACACTGAAGCTTTCTTT. As protein: CASSWGEGGKGYTEAFF.

The chain carries TRBV2 and TRBJ2-7, with D uncertain. This CDR3 contains 15 residues. The germline V and J ends were trimmed by 3 bases and 3 bases, with 15 bases remaining between them. Germline loops: CDR1 SNHLY, CDR2 FYNNEI. CDR3 region: CASSDLAGLVYEQYF. CDR3 nucleotide sequence: TGTGCCAGCAGTGATTTGGCAGGTCTTGTCTACGAGCAGTACTTC.

The chain joins TRBV2 to TRBJ2-3, with D tentatively TRBD2 (6 bases). Germline loops: CDR1 SNHLY, CDR2 FYNNEI. The germline V and J ends were trimmed by 6 bases and 2 bases, with 12 bases remaining between them. This CDR3 region has 14 residues. CDR3 residues: CASRTGEDTDTQYF. CDR3 bases: TGTGCCAGCAGGACGGGAGAAGACACAGATACGCAGTATTTT.

The chain has TRBV27 and TRBJ2-7; 7 bases line up with TRBD1. Germline V gene sequence: CDR1 MNHEY, CDR2 SMNVEV (reference sequence). With 6 bases clipped from V and 11 bases from J, the junction kept 10 bases outside the gene matches. This CDR3 has 12 amino acids. The CDR3 loop is CASSPPTGNKYF. Written as DNA, the CDR3 is TGTGCCAGCAGCCCGCCGACAGGGAACAAGTACTTC.

Comments on this clone: Within the sample, other DNA sequences also encode this same CDR3. This chain connects TRBV9 to TRBJ2-1; TRBD1 aligns across 9 bases. Trimming removed 0 bases from V and 4 bases from J; junction bases left unmatched: 2. CDR1 is SGDLS and CDR2 is YYNGEE in the germline V gene. The CDR3 totals 15 residues. DNA for the CDR3: TGTGCCAGCAGCGTAGGAGACAGGGGGTACAATGAGCAGTTCTTC. This encodes CASSVGDRGYNEQFF. Supplemented by reference TRBV9 and TRBJ2-1, the full variable domain reads DSGVTQTPKHLITATGQRVTLRCSPRSGDLSVYWYQQSLDQGLQFLIQYYNGEERAKGNILERFSAQQFPDLHSELNLSSLELGDSALYFCASSVGDRGYNEQFFGPGTRLTVL.

The chain employs TRBV5-8 and TRBJ1-3; 7 positions agree with TRBD1. CDR1 SGHTS and CDR2 YDEGEE come from the germline V gene. V was clipped by 6 bases and J by 2 bases; unmatched bases: 11. The CDR3 covers 16 residues. CDR3 region: CASKLETGLPGNTIYF. The CDR3 bases are TGTGCCAGCAAGTTGGAGACAGGGCTCCCTGGAAACACCATATATTTT.

The gene calls are TRBV4-2 and TRBJ2-3, with 13 bases identical to TRBD2. After removal of 1 base from V and 0 bases from J, the junction contained 10 bases not matched to a gene. This CDR3 spans 20 amino acids. Germline V gene sequence: CDR1 LGHNA, CDR2 YNFKEQ. CDR3 loop: CASSQGRTSGGPSSTDTQYF. Here the CDR3 DNA reads TGTGCCAGCAGCCAAGGCCGGACTAGCGGGGGACCTTCTAGCACAGATACGCAGTATTTT.

This clone was seen just once. This rearrangement joins TRBV10-3 to TRBJ2-5, with D possibly TRBD2 on 6 matching bases. The length of the CDR3 is 14 residues. V was shortened by 2 bases and J by 11 bases, with 18 bases between the two germline ends. Germline V gene lookup returns CDR1 ENHRY and CDR2 SYGVKD. Here the CDR3 reads CAISEPRQGGEQYF. In DNA, the CDR3 is TGTGCCATCAGTGAGCCCCGCCAGGGAGGTGAGCAGTACTTC.

The CDR3 here is CASGLQVQETQYF. Written as DNA, the CDR3 is TGTGCTAGTGGTTTGCAGGTACAAGAGACCCAGTACTTC. This chain links TRBV12-5 with TRBJ2-5, with D unresolved. CDR1 is LGHNT, CDR2 FRNRAP, per germline. Between the trimmed V and J ends, which lost 2 bases and 2 bases, there was a span of 6 bases. The CDR3 is 13 residues long.

The chain carries TRBV30 and TRBJ1-5, with 7 bases that match TRBD1. The CDR3 has 14 residues. CDR1 GTSNPN and CDR2 SVGIG come from the germline V gene (reference sequence). V gave up 3 bases and J gave up 2 bases; unmatched junction bases: 4. CDR3 bases: TGTGCCTGGAGACCCGACAGGGGCAATCAGCCCCAGCATTTT. This codes for CAWRPDRGNQPQHF.

This chain connects TRBV25-1 to TRBJ2-1, with 10 bases fitting TRBD2. The CDR3 sequence is 16 residues long. Losses at the gene ends were 5 bases for V and 8 bases for J; bases not matched to a gene: 12. In germline, CDR1 is MGHDK, CDR2 SYGVNS. Here the CDR3 reads CASSPKGLANYDEQFF. The CDR3 DNA follows: TGTGCCAGCAGTCCTAAGGGACTAGCGAACTATGATGAGCAGTTCTTC. The complete variable domain, with remaining parts taken from reference TRBV25-1 and TRBJ2-1, reads EADIYQTPRYLVIGTGKKITLECSQTMGHDKMYWYQQDPGMELHLIHYSYGVNSTEKGDLSSESTVSRIRTEHFPLTLESARPSHTSQYLCASSPKGLANYDEQFFGPGTRLTVL.

V and J are TRBV5-1 and TRBJ2-3; TRBD2 matches at 11 bases. Germline lookup yields CDR1 SGHRS and CDR2 YFSETQ. CDR3 length equals 18 residues. V dropped 1 base and J dropped 1; count of bases not matched to a gene: 8. The CDR3 reads CASSLLGCSGGGTDTQYF. As DNA, the CDR3 is TGCGCCAGCAGCTTGTTAGGTTGTAGCGGGGGGGGCACAGATACGCAGTATTTT.

The chain is built from TRBV5-4 and TRBJ1-4; possible D gene TRBD1, 6 bases. The germline gives CDR1 SGHNT, CDR2 YYREEE (reference sequence). Trimming cost V 3 bases and J 0 bases, with 12 bases left between them. This CDR3 has 16 residues. Written as DNA, the CDR3 is TGTGCCAGCAGCTCGGACTCAGGGGCAACTAATGAAAAACTGTTTTTT. Protein product: CASSSDSGATNEKLFF.